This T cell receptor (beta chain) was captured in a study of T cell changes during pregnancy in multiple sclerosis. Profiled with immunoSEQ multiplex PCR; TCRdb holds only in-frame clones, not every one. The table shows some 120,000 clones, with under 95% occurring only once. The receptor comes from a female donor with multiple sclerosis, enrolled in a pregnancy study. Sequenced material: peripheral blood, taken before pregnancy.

The CDR3 loop reads CASSQGPGQGAFGGYTF. The CDR3 region has the DNA TGCGCCAGCAGCCAAGGACCGGGACAGGGGGCCTTCGGGGGCTACACCTTC. V gene TRBV4-1 combines with J gene TRBJ1-2; 12 bases agree with TRBD1. V trimming: 1 base; J trimming: 8 bases; junction bases outside the gene matches: 11. This CDR3 contains 17 residues. The germline V gene has CDR1 MGHRA and CDR2 YSYEKL.